This T cell receptor beta chain was retrieved from a study of shared T cell receptors in the human thymus. TCRdb's copy holds only in-frame clones and misses some; the assay was immunoSEQ multiplex PCR. The repertoire includes 550,000 to 800,000 clones, 80% to 90% of them detected once, and 0.0095% to 0.011% sits in the top ten. Germline CDR1 MDHEN, CDR2 SYDVKM. This CDR3 contains 13 residues. The trim removed 5 bases at V and 5 bases at J, leaving 1 base unmatched. The same data also went into a second study, on human thymus T cells. Turning to that study: Donation was from healthy Finnish infants who were having corrective surgery that addressed congenital heart defects. Resected material from corrective heart surgery provided the thymus tissue analysed. Gene usage (both V and J) appeared biased in thymic and blood repertoires. There were highly overlapping thymic repertoires among unrelated individuals, as related research reported.

Sequencing was done on a sample of thymocytes. The gene calls are TRBV28 and TRBJ1-5, with TRBD1 matching over 9 bases. The clonotype was recovered from a girl under three years old with a congenital heart defect. As DNA, the CDR3 is TGTGCCAGCAGTAGGACAGGGGATCAGCCCCAGCATTTT. Protein sequence: CASSRTGDQPQHF.